This T cell receptor (beta chain) was profiled in a study of long-term antiretroviral therapy in people with HIV (dated by TCRdb to between 2021 and 2022). Regarding the complete study: The earliest samples were collected approximately a decade before the 2015 WHO recommendation for immediate ART, a period when ART was typically delayed until CD4 counts fell. A retrospective serial study tested whether ART initiation and durable HIV suppression were associated with changes in peripheral blood TRB repertoire composition and diversity. A total of fewer than 200 cryopreserved PBMC samples were contributed to the cohort by 30 adults with confirmed HIV infection, with samples collected serially over a mean of 6 years (range 1-12). About two fifths of the roughly 30 participants with HIV were female. No cross-contamination during QIAcube processing turned up in test extractions that ran a monoclonal T-cell line alongside around 32 polyclonal samples.

Sequences SGHRS (CDR1) and YFSETQ (CDR2) are obtained from the germline V gene. The CDR3 has 14 amino acids, counting the end cysteine and phenylalanine. Of the read, only the CDR3 DNA is kept; its 42 bases are in frame from base 1. V loses 4 bases of germline sequence and J loses 5 bases, and the interval between the two ends is 12 bases. Findings and caveats that apply to the study as a whole: Compared with controls, HIV repertoires had narrower CDR3 length ranges, and the network structure pointed to an antigen-experienced repertoire that shifted only slightly toward naive after ART. The samples span the years 2004 to 2017, and the ART regimens used may be less effective than current regimens. The repertoire was dominated across all time points by expanded TRB clones identified before ART initiation, although this dominance was seen to fluctuate and to decrease in many PLHIV after ART. Because pre-ART samples had limited cell numbers, profiling was done on unsorted PBMC rather than on sorted CD4+ and CD8+ T cells. Because PBMC availability was limited, only the TCR beta chain was sequenced, with no alpha chain pairing. ART initiation was associated with a significant increase in TRB diversity, but diversity stayed significantly below transplant donor controls even after long-term ART. No data were available on ART adherence, viral resistance or therapy changes, limiting inferences about post-ART repertoire changes.

With regard to this clone: The antigen it binds to is not known. No qualities accompany the bases; no much larger clone lies one base away.

The immunoSEQ hsTCRB v3.0 assay was used at survey level resolution for TRB variable region sequencing. TRB sequencing targeted a depth of about 40,000-50,000 T-cell genomes per sample. Pooled TRB libraries were sequenced on an Illumina MiSeq with a v3 150-cycle kit. Concerning the study's data processing: Repertoire analysis ran in R within a reproducible Nextflow workflow covering QC, data transformation and analysis. LymphoSeq2, an R package for exploring AIRR-Seq data, was used to implement custom analyses. Four samples yielding fewer than 5000 total TRB sequences were excluded, leaving 150 to 200 analyzed HIV repertoires. Among the approximately 180 retained HIV repertoires, approximately 57 were collected before ART initiation and approximately 130 were collected after ART initiation. Repertoires were downsampled to 5000 TRB nucleotide sequences, and summary statistics were averaged over 100 downsampling iterations. The analysis kept only TRB sequences whose CDR3 regions were at least seven amino acids long. Two measures captured diversity: a Shannon entropy-derived clonality score and the Gini coefficient. In the repertoire networks, any two of the top 5000 CDR3 amino acid sequences were connected whenever the two sequences differed by an edit distance of one. For TRB CDR3 amino acid sequences, antigen specificity groups and MHC restriction were predicted with GLIPH2. Known CMV, EBV, HIV or tissue antigen associations were flagged by matching CDR3 amino acid sequences against VDJdb and McPAS-TCR. Pre-ART, post-ART and control groups were compared with Wilcoxon signed-rank tests and Holm-Bonferroni correction. TCRdb retrieved this table from immuneACCESS and kept in-frame rearrangements only. Not all clones are present; in checked studies, unresolved V genes account for under half, and no reason is known for the remainder. The V and J calls and clone size come from that table; D and trimming were worked out from the DNA. This sample comprises about 27,000 clones, 65% to 85% of them detected only once. Jointly, the top ten make up around 8.2% of the sample.

To be included, a participant needed at least one PBMC sample from before ART initiation plus at least two post-ART samples. Treatment was received in the United States of America by all participants with HIV. Cryopreserved samples of about 0.95-11 million PBMC were thawed and washed before DNA extraction. At the time of the earliest PBMC sample for each participant with HIV, ages ranged from about 23 to 60 years. Per participant, PBMC samples came from 1-4 timepoints prior to ART initiation and 2-8 timepoints following ART initiation, for a median of 7 samples. For every participant, serial HIV viral load, CD4+ T-cell count, ART history and demographic data were obtained. Using a Qiagen kit on a QIAcube, genomic DNA was extracted from unsorted PBMC, with samples processed in batches of 12.

Here the chain combines TRBV5-1 and TRBJ2-2, and possibly TRBD1, on 5 matching bases. This TCR derives from a middle-aged man with HIV. Here the sequenced sample was unsorted PBMCs, taken 3 years after starting antiretroviral therapy. The DNA sequence is TGCGCCAGCAGCAGAGAGACAGTTACCGGGGAGCTGTTTTTT. This codes for CASSRETVTGELFF.